This passage covers 27 T cell receptor beta chains from one sample sequenced in a study of shared T cell receptors in the human thymus. Measured with immunoSEQ multiplex PCR; TCRdb has only the in-frame clones, and not every one. The sample consists of 550,000 to 800,000 clones, 70% to 90% of them appearing once. These same records also appear under a second study, on human thymus T cells.

Sequences were obtained from thymocytes. The receptor source for this set is a girl in the first two years of life with a congenital heart defect.

This chain links TRBV19 with TRBJ1-5; perhaps TRBD1 as D (6 bases). V was cut by 8 bases and J by 6 bases, with 14 bases left in between. There are 13 residues in the CDR3. Germline V lookup: CDR1 LNHDA, CDR2 SQIVND (reference sequence). The CDR3 protein is CASPYRAGQPQHF. CDR3 nucleotide sequence: TGTGCCAGTCCTTACAGGGCCGGTCAGCCCCAGCATTTT.

The V gene is TRBV5-5, the J gene TRBJ2-7; 7 positions match TRBD1. V gave up 5 bases and J gave up 3 bases; unmatched junction bases: 8. The V gene's germline CDR1 is SGHKS and CDR2 YYEKEE (reference sequence). This CDR3 has 14 amino acids. The chain's CDR3 is CASRSGQVVYEQYF. Here the CDR3 DNA reads TGTGCCAGCAGATCCGGACAGGTCGTCTACGAGCAGTACTTC.

This clone was recorded only once. This chain uses TRBV4-3 with TRBJ2-2; D possibly corresponds to TRBD1 (6 bases). With 4 bases removed from V and 8 bases from J, the gap between germline ends came to 20 bases. Germline V gene lookup returns CDR1 LGHNA and CDR2 YSLEER. The CDR3 consists of 16 residues. The CDR3 bases are TGCGCCAGCAGCCCCCGGGTTGGGACACCCGGAGGGGAGCTGTTTTTT. It codes for CASSPRVGTPGGELFF.

V usage is TRBV5-4 and J usage is TRBJ1-1, with 7 bases aligning to TRBD1. Trimming cost V 3 bases and J 8 bases; bases outside gene matches: 7. Germline V gene data show CDR1 as SGHNT and CDR2 as YYREEE (reference sequence). The CDR3 has 13 residues. CDR3 sequence (DNA): TGTGCCAGCAGCTCACCGGGACAGCAAGAAGCTTTCTTT. Protein sequence: CASSSPGQQEAFF.

The rearrangement links TRBV27 to TRBJ2-7; 7 nucleotides agree with TRBD1. The CDR3 is 11 amino acids. V was clipped by 7 bases and J by 6 bases; unmatched bases: 3. Germline V lookup: CDR1 MNHEY, CDR2 SMNVEV (reference sequence). This chain's CDR3 is CASIHRGEQYF. The DNA of the CDR3 is TGTGCCAGCATTCACAGGGGCGAGCAGTACTTC.

The V and J genes are TRBV7-6 and TRBJ1-1; 8 bases align to TRBD1. The CDR3 runs to 18 residues. V shed 0 bases, J shed 1 base, and the junction held 10 bases outside the gene matches. Germline assignment: CDR1 SGHVS and CDR2 FNYEAQ. The CDR3 region is CASSLAGQGALGNTEAFF. As DNA, the CDR3 is TGTGCCAGCAGCTTAGCAGGACAGGGCGCCTTAGGGAACACTGAAGCTTTCTTT.

V and J are TRBV14 and TRBJ2-7; TRBD1 agrees at 7 bases. V shed 5 bases, J shed 2 bases, and the junction held 9 bases outside the gene matches. Germline lookup yields CDR1 SGHDN and CDR2 FVKESK. The CDR3 runs to 15 residues. For the CDR3, the DNA is TGTGCCAGCAGCGGACCCGGGACAGACACCTACGAGCAGTACTTC. Translating it yields CASSGPGTDTYEQYF.

This chain links TRBV27 with TRBJ2-5, with 7 bases matching TRBD1. Trimming took 4 bases from V and 4 from J; bases not matched to a gene: 15. CDR3 length equals 17 residues. The germline V gene encodes CDR1 MNHEY and CDR2 SMNVEV (reference sequence). CDR3 amino acids: CASSSNRGIRNGETQYF. CDR3 in DNA: TGTGCCAGCAGTTCCAACAGGGGAATCCGCAATGGAGAGACCCAGTACTTC.

The chain couples TRBV6-1 to TRBJ1-6; 7 bases are shared with TRBD1. CDR3 length: 14 residues. With V trimmed by 8 bases and J by 7 bases, 8 bases remained unmatched. CDR1 MNHNS and CDR2 SASEGT come from the germline V gene. This CDR3 is CASSRQGVNSPLHF. Written as DNA, the CDR3 is TGTGCCAGCTCCAGACAGGGAGTGAATTCACCCCTCCACTTT.

The CDR3 loop is CASSLRDREAFF. As DNA, the CDR3 is TGTGCCAGCAGCTTAAGGGACAGGGAAGCTTTCTTT. The J gene is TRBJ1-1, the V gene TRBV7-9; TRBD1 agrees at 8 bases. V dropped 2 bases and J dropped 8; count of bases not matched to a gene: 1. Germline CDR1 SEHNR, CDR2 FQNEAQ (reference sequence). The CDR3 extends over 12 amino acids.

The chain uses TRBV19 and TRBJ2-2; possibly TRBD2 for D (7 bases). The germline V gene encodes CDR1 LNHDA and CDR2 SQIVND (reference sequence). V was shortened by 6 bases and J by 4 bases, with 18 bases between the two germline ends. The CDR3 is 16 amino acids. The CDR3 reads CASSPGGPQGTGELFF. DNA for the CDR3: TGTGCCAGTAGCCCCGGGGGGCCCCAGGGCACCGGGGAGCTGTTTTTT.

The V call is TRBV5-6, the J call TRBJ2-7; D gene ambiguous. V was shortened by 0 bases and J by 0 bases, with 13 bases between the two germline ends. The CDR3 is 16 residues long. Germline-derived CDR1 and CDR2 are SGHDT and YYEEEE. CDR3 sequence: CASSLAGPHRSYEQYF. CDR3 DNA: TGTGCCAGCAGCTTGGCGGGTCCCCATCGCTCCTACGAGCAGTACTTC.

The table lists this clone with a count of one. The chain has TRBV14 and TRBJ2-5, with 7 positions matching TRBD2. Trimming took 2 bases from V and 5 from J; bases not matched to a gene: 11. Germline values: CDR1 SGHDN, CDR2 FVKESK. The CDR3 consists of 16 residues. CDR3 amino acids: CASSQRPLGGWETQYF. In nucleotides, the CDR3 is TGTGCCAGCAGCCAACGCCCTCTGGGGGGGTGGGAGACCCAGTACTTC.

The chain combines TRBV18 with TRBJ2-1, with D possibly matching TRBD2 (7 bases). Trimming removed 3 bases from V and 1 base from J, with 16 bases in between. The CDR3 totals 17 residues. Germline loops: CDR1 KGHSH, CDR2 LQKENI. The CDR3, as DNA: TGTGCCAGCTCACCTCAATCGGGGGGCTTATCCTACAATGAGCAGTTCTTC. Translated, it gives CASSPQSGGLSYNEQFF.

The V and J genes are TRBV4-3 and TRBJ1-2; perhaps TRBD1 as D (5 bases). Looked up from germline, CDR1 is LGHNA and CDR2 is YSLEER. Trimming took 0 bases from V and 7 from J, leaving 18 bases between them. CDR3 length: 16 residues. CDR3 nucleotide sequence: TGCGCCAGCAGCCAAGATAGGGTGCCAGTGGGGGGTGGCTACACCTTC. Its translation: CASSQDRVPVGGGYTF.

The rearrangement links TRBV2 to TRBJ2-7; a weak D match, TRBD2 (5 bases). Germline V gene data show CDR1 as SNHLY and CDR2 as FYNNEI. This CDR3 is built from 16 residues. V gave up 2 bases and J gave up 0 bases, with 14 bases separating them. The CDR3 here is CASSEFSGRSSYEQYF. In DNA, the CDR3 is TGTGCCAGCAGTGAATTCAGCGGCAGGAGCTCCTACGAGCAGTACTTC.

The chain is built from TRBV7-4 and TRBJ2-5, with D unresolved. This CDR3 is built from 16 residues. Germline loops: CDR1 SGHVT, CDR2 SQSDAQ. Trimming took off 1 base at V and 0 bases at J, with 12 bases between the two ends. The CDR3 coding sequence is TGTGCCAGCAGCTTAGAAGCGTCTCGCAACCAAGAGACCCAGTACTTC. Amino acids: CASSLEASRNQETQYF. Combining the CDR3 with reference TRBV7-4 and TRBJ2-5 gives the whole variable domain GAGVSQSPRYKVAKRGRDVALRCDSISGHVTLYWYRQTLGQGSEVLTYSQSDAQRDKSGRPSGRFSAERPERSVSTLKIQRTEQGDSAVYLCASSLEASRNQETQYFGPGTRLLVL.

The rearrangement joins TRBV6-5 to TRBJ2-7, with TRBD1 matching over 8 bases. This CDR3 region has 14 residues. Per the germline V gene, CDR1 is MNHEY and CDR2 is SVGAGI. V lost 6 bases to trimming and J lost 6 bases; unmatched junction nucleotides: 10. CDR3 protein: CASRPDRDKGEQYF. The DNA of the CDR3 is TGTGCCAGCAGACCGGACAGGGATAAAGGCGAGCAGTACTTC.

Notes on this clone: A junction boundary mismatches the germline segment, possibly from a read error. The rearrangement links TRBV27 to TRBJ1-1; 10 positions match TRBD1. This CDR3 comprises 12 residues. Per germline, CDR1 MNHEY and CDR2 SMNVEV (reference sequence). The CDR3 sequence is CASSPMAGTGVF. The CDR3, as DNA: TGTGCCAGCAGTCCGATGGCCGGGACAGGGGTCTTT.

V usage is TRBV5-5 and J usage is TRBJ2-5, with a weak D call TRBD1 (6 bases). Trimming pared 2 bases from V and 1 base from J, leaving 21 bases between. The CDR3 length is 18 residues. In germline, CDR1 is SGHKS, CDR2 YYEKEE (reference sequence). CDR3 protein: CASSLALRDTPLQETQYF. Written as DNA, the CDR3 is TGTGCCAGCAGCTTAGCTCTAAGGGACACACCACTCCAAGAGACCCAGTACTTC.

This chain joins TRBV5-1 and TRBJ1-2; D is undetermined. This CDR3 comprises 17 residues. Trimming removed 6 bases from V and 4 bases from J, with 25 bases in between. CDR1 and CDR2 from the germline V gene are SGHRS and YFSETQ. Here the CDR3 reads CASKSSALPPERYGYTF. CDR3 sequence (DNA): TGCGCCAGCAAGAGCAGCGCCTTGCCCCCAGAACGCTATGGCTACACCTTC.

Notes on this clone: Lacking the conserved final phenylalanine or tryptophan, this CDR3 likely reflects a read error. V is TRBV29-1 and J is TRBJ2-3; 7 positions agree with TRBD1. V shed 0 bases and J 5 bases; nucleotides not matched to a gene: 8. The CDR3 consists of 15 residues. Germline CDR1 and CDR2: SQVTM and ANQGSEA. The CDR3 here is CSVEDGDSGKDTQYC. Here the CDR3 DNA reads TGCAGCGTTGAAGATGGGGACAGTGGTAAAGATACGCAGTATTGT.

The chain carries TRBV19 and TRBJ2-2; 16 bases match TRBD2. The trim removed 8 bases at V and 2 bases at J, leaving 14 bases unmatched. CDR1 and CDR2 (germline): LNHDA, SQIVND (reference sequence). The CDR3 has 20 residues. The CDR3 region is CASVRTGTSGGDPNTGELFF. The CDR3 nucleotides read TGTGCCAGTGTAAGAACCGGGACTAGCGGGGGGGATCCCAACACCGGGGAGCTGTTTTTT.

The gene calls are TRBV5-1 and TRBJ1-3; possibly TRBD1 for D (6 bases). V lost 1 base, J lost 4 bases, and 18 bases lay in between. Germline values: CDR1 SGHRS, CDR2 YFSETQ. The CDR3 length is 17 residues. The CDR3: CASSLSGASGAGNTIYF. The CDR3 coding sequence is TGCGCCAGCAGCTTGTCAGGGGCGAGTGGTGCGGGAAACACCATATATTTT. The entire variable domain, with the rest obtained from reference TRBV5-1 and TRBJ1-3, is as follows: KAGVTQTPRYLIKTRGQQVTLSCSPISGHRSVSWYQQTPGQGLQFLFEYFSETQRNKGNFPGRFSGRQFSNSRSEMNVSTLELGDSALYLCASSLSGASGAGNTIYFGEGSWLTVV.

This clone was picked up one time. CDR3 DNA sequence: TGTGCCAGCAGTTACTACTCCCTTCAGGCAAGGGCTTTCTTT. This encodes CASSYYSLQARAFF. The V gene is TRBV6-5, the J gene TRBJ1-1; D uncertain. Germline V CDR1 and CDR2: MNHEY, SVGAGI. The CDR3 consists of 14 residues. V shed 1 base and J shed 11 bases, with 17 bases lying between them.

There are a few counts of this clone. The genes are TRBV11-2 and TRBJ1-3; perhaps TRBD1 as D (5 bases). Per the germline V gene, CDR1 is SGHAT and CDR2 is FQNNGV. Between the trimmed V and J ends, which lost 4 bases and 2 bases, there was a span of 21 bases. The CDR3 runs to 18 residues. CDR3: CASSSPRTPQLPGNTIYF. The CDR3 DNA reads TGTGCCAGCAGCTCCCCGCGGACACCCCAGCTGCCTGGAAACACCATATATTTT. Full variable domain (rest looked up from reference TRBV11-2 and TRBJ1-3): EAGVAQSPRYKIIEKRQSVAFWCNPISGHATLYWYQQILGQGPKLLIQFQNNGVVDDSQLPKDRFSAERLKGVDSTLKIQPAKLEDSAVYLCASSSPRTPQLPGNTIYFGEGSWLTVV.

CDR3 DNA: TGTGCCAGCAGCACGAACCAGGTATGGAGCAATCAGCCCCAGCATTTT. Its translation is CASSTNQVWSNQPQHF. The gene calls are TRBV12-1 and TRBJ1-5; TRBD1 is the table's D call, not checked against the DNA. TRBV12-1 is labeled a pseudogene. The CDR3 has 16 residues.